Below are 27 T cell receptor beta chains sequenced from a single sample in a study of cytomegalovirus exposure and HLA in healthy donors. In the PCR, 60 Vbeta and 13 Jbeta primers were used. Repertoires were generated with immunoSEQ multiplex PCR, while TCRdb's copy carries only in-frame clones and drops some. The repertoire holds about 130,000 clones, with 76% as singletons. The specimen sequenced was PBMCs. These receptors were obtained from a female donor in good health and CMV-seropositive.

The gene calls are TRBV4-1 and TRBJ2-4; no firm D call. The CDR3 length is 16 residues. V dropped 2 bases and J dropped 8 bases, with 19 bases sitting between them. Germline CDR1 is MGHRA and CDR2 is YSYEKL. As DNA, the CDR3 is TGCGCCAGCAGCCAAATCGCCCGCTTAGAGGCGGACATTCAGTACTTC. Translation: CASSQIARLEADIQYF.

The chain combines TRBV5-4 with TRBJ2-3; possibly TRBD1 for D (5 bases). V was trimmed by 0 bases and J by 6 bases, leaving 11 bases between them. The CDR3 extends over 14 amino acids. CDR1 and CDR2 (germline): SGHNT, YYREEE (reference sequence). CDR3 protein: CASSLETALDTQYF. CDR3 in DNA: TGTGCCAGCAGCTTGGAGACAGCCCTCGATACGCAGTATTTT.

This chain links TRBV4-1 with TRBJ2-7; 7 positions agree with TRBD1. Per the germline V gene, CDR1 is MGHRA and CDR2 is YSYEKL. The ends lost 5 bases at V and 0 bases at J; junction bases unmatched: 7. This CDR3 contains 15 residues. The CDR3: CASSDSGTASYEQYF. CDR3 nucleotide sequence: TGCGCCAGCAGCGATTCCGGGACAGCCTCCTACGAGCAGTACTTC.

In nucleotides, the CDR3 is TGTGCCAGCAGCTCAGCTAGCGGGAGTACCTACAATGAGCAGTTCTTC. Translation gives CASSSASGSTYNEQFF. The chain joins TRBV13 to TRBJ2-1; 10 bases fit TRBD2. The CDR3 runs to 16 residues. The V gene end was trimmed by 4 bases and the J gene end by 2 bases; junction bases not matched to a gene: 5. Germline V gene sequence: CDR1 PRHDT, CDR2 FYEKMQ (reference sequence). The full variable domain, in which reference TRBV13 and TRBJ2-1 provide the parts outside the CDR3, is AAGVIQSPRHLIKEKRETATLKCYPIPRHDTVYWYQQGPGQDPQFLISFYEKMQSDKGSIPDRFSAQQFSDYHSELNMSSLELGDSALYFCASSSASGSTYNEQFFGPGTRLTVL.

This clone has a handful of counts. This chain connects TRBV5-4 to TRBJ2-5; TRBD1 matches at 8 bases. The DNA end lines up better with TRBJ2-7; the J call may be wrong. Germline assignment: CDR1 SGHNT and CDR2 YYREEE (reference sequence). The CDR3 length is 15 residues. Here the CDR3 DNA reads TGTGCCAGCAGCTTGGACGGACAGGGCGCTTACGAGCAGTACTTC. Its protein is CASSLDGQGAYEQYF.

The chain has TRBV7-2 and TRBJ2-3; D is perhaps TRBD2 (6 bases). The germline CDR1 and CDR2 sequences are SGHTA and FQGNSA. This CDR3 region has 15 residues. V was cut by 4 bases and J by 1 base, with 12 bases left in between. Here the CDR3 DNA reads TGTGCCAGCAGCTACCTCGTAGCGGGCACAGATACGCAGTATTTT. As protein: CASSYLVAGTDTQYF.

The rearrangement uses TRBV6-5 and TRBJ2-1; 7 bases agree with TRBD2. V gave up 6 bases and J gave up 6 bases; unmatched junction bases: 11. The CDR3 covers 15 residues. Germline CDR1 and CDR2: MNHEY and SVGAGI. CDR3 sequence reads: CASRPSGTPSNEQFF. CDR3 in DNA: TGTGCCAGCAGACCCAGCGGGACTCCTTCCAATGAGCAGTTCTTC.

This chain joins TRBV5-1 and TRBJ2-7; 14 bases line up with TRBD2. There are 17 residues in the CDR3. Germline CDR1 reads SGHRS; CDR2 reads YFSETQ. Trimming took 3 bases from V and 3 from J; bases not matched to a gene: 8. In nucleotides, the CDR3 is TGCGCCAGCAGCTGGGGGACGGGACTAGCGGGAGTCTACGAGCAGTACTTC. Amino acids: CASSWGTGLAGVYEQYF.

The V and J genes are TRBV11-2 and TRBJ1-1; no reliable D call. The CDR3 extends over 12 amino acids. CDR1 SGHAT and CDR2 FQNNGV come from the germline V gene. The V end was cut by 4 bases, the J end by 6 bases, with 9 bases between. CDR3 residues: CASSSGFPEAFF. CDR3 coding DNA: TGTGCCAGCAGCTCAGGTTTCCCTGAAGCTTTCTTT.

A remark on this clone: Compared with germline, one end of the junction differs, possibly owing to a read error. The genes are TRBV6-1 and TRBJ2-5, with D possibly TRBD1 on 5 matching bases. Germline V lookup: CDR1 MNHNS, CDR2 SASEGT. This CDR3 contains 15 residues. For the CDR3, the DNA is TGTGCCAGCAGGGATTACACCACGACAGCGAGATCGGCCAACTTC. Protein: CASRDYTTTARSANF.

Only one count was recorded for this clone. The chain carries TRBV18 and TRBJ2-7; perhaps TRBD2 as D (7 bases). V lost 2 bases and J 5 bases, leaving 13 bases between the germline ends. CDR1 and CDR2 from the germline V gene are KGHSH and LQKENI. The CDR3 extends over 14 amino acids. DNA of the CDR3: TGTGCCAGCTCACCAAGGGGGGGTCCGGACGAGCAGTACTTC. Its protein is CASSPRGGPDEQYF.

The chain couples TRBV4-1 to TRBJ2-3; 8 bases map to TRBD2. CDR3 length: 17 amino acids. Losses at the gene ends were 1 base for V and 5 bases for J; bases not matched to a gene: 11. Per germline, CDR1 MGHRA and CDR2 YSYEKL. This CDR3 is CASSQVPGLVAGDTQYF. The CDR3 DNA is TGCGCCAGCAGCCAAGTTCCGGGACTAGTCGCGGGAGATACGCAGTATTTT.

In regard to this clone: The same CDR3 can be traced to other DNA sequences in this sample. The DNA for the CDR3 is TGTGCCAGCAGGTCCGGGACAGGGGGAGGCTACACCTTC. It translates to CASRSGTGGGYTF. The V call is TRBV6-5, the J call TRBJ1-2; 11 bases map to TRBD1. The germline CDR1 and CDR2 sequences are MNHEY and SVGAGI. Trimming cost V 6 bases and J 8 bases; bases outside gene matches: 5. The CDR3 is made up of 13 amino acids.

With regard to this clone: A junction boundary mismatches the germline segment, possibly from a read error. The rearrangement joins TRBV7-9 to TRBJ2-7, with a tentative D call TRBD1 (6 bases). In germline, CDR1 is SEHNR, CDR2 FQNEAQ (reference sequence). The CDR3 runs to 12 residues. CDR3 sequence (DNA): TGTTCCAGCAGCTGGCAGGGGCGCGAGCAGTACTTC. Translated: CSSSWQGREQYF. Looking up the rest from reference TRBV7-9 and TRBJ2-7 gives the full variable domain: DTGVSQNPRHKITKRGQNVTFRCDPISEHNRLYWYRQTLGQGPEFLTYFQNEAQLEKSRLLSDRFSAERPKGSFSTLEIQRTEQGDSAMYLCSSSWQGREQYFGPGTRLTVT.

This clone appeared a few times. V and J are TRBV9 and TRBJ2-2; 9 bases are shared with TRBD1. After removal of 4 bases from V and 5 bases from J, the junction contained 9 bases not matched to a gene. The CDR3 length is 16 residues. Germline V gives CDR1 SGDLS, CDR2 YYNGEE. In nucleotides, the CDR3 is TGTGCCAGCAGCCAAGCCGGGACAGGGATAACCGGGGAGCTGTTTTTT. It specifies CASSQAGTGITGELFF.

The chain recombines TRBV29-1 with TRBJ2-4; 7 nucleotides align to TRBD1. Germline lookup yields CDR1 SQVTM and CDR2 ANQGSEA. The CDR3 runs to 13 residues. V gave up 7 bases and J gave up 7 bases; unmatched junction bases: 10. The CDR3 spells CSARQGLGNIQYF. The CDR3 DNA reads TGCAGCGCCCGACAGGGCTTAGGGAACATTCAGTACTTC.

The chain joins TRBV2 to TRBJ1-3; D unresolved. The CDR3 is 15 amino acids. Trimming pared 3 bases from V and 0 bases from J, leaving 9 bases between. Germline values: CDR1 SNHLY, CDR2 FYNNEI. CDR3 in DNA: TGTGCCAGCAGTGAGGCCAGGTCCTCTGGAAACACCATATATTTT. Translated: CASSEARSSGNTIYF.

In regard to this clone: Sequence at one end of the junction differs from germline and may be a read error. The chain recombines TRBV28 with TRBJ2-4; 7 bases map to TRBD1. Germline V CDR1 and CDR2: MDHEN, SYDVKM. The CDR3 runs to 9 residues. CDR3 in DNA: TGTGCCAGCAACAGACAGGGACACTTC. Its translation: CASNRQGHF.

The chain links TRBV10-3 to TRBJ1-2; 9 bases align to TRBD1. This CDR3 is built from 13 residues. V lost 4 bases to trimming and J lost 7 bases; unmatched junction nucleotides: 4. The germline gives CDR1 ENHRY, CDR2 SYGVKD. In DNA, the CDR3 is TGTGCCATCAGTGGGACAGGGGCCAGTGGCTACACCTTC. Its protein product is CAISGTGASGYTF.

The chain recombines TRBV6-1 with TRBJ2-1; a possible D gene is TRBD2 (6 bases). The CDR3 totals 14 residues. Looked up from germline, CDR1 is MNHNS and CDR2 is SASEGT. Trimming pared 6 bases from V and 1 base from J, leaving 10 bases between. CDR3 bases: TGTGCCAGCAGGGGACTGTTTTCCTACAATGAGCAGTTCTTC. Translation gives CASRGLFSYNEQFF.

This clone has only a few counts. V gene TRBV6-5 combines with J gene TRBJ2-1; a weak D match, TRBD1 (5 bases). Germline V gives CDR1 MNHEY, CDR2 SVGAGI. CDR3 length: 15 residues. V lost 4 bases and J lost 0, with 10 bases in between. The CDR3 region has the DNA TGTGCCAGCAGTTCAGGGTCCAGCTCCTACAATGAGCAGTTCTTC. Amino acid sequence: CASSSGSSSYNEQFF.

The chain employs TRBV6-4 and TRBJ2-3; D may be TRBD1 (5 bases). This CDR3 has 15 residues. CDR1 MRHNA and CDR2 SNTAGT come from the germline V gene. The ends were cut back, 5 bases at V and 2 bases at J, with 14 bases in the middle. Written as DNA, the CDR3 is TGTGCCAGCAGTCAATCAGGGAAACCCACAGATACGCAGTATTTT. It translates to CASSQSGKPTDTQYF.

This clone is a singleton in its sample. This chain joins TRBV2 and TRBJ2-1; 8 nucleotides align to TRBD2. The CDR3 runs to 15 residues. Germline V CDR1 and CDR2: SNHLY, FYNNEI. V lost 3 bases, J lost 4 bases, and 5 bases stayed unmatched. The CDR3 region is CASSDGGASYNEQFF. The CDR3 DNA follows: TGTGCCAGCAGTGACGGGGGGGCCTCATACAATGAGCAGTTCTTC.

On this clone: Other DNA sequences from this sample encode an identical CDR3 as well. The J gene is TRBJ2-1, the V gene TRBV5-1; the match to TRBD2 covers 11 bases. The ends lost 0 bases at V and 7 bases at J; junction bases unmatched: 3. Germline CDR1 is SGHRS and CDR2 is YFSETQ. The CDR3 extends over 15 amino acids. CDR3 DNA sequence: TGCGCCAGCAGCTTGGCCTTAGCGGGGGGGAATGAGCAGTTCTTC. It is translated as CASSLALAGGNEQFF.

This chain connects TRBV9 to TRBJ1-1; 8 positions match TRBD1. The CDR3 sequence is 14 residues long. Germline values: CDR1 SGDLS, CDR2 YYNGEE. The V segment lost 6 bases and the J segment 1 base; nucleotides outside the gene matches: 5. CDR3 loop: CASNKQGGNTEAFF. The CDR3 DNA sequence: TGTGCCAGCAACAAACAGGGGGGGAACACTGAAGCTTTCTTT.

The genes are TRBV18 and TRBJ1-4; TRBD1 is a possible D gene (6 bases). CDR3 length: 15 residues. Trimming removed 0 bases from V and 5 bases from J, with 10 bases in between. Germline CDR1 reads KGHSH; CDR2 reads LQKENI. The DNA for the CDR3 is TGTGCCAGCTCACCACCGGACAGAAGAAATGAAAAACTGTTTTTT. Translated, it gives CASSPPDRRNEKLFF.

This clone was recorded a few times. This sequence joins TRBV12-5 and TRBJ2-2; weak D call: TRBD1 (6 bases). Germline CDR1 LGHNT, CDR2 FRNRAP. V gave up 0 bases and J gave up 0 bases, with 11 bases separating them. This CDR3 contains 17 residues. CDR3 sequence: CASGLVLRTANTGELFF. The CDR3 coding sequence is TGTGCTAGTGGTTTGGTACTACGGACAGCGAACACCGGGGAGCTGTTTTTT.